Listed here are 29 T cell receptor beta chains from one sample, sequenced in a study of identical twins. TCRdb re-derived calls from the 5' RACE reads in MiXCR, one entry per CDR3 protein. The sample contains some 590,000 distinct CDR3 sequences, roughly 9.9% of which appear only once. These data also featured in a second study, about yellow fever vaccine responses in identical twins.

The material sequenced was PBMCs. These receptors were collected from a woman younger than 30 in good health.

This clonotype has only a few counts. DNA of the CDR3: TGTGCCAGCATTTCACTTCGGAGCATACAAGAGACCCAGTACTTC. Protein product: CASISLRSIQETQYF. V gene TRBV6-2 or TRBV6-3 combines with J gene TRBJ2-5; no firm D call. V was pared by 7 bases and J by 2 bases, with 17 bases between. The CDR3 runs 15 residues. Germline values: CDR1 MNHEY, CDR2 SVGEGT.

A few counts support this clonotype. The chain couples TRBV5-5 to TRBJ1-1, with a weak D call TRBD1 (5 bases). Germline V lookup: CDR1 SGHKS, CDR2 YYEKEE (reference sequence). The CDR3 is made up of 16 amino acids. V lost 0 bases, J lost 3 bases, and 15 bases lay in between. The CDR3 here is CASSLVGVSRDTEAFF. The CDR3 nucleotides are TGTGCCAGCAGCTTGGTAGGGGTATCGAGGGACACTGAAGCTTTCTTT. Full variable domain (remainder filled in from reference TRBV5-5 and TRBJ1-1): DAGVTQSPTHLIKTRGQQVTLRCSPISGHKSVSWYQQVLGQGPQFIFQYYEKEERGRGNFPDRFSARQFPNYSSELNVNALLLGDSALYLCASSLVGVSRDTEAFFGQGTRLTVV.

This clonotype was detected only a few times. The rearrangement links TRBV30 to TRBJ2-1; possibly TRBD2 for D (5 bases). The CDR3 has 14 residues. The ends were cut back, 0 bases at V and 4 bases at J, with 10 bases in the middle. The germline V gene has CDR1 GTSNPN and CDR2 SVGIG (reference sequence). The CDR3: CAWSVTNLYNEQFF. The DNA of the CDR3 is TGTGCCTGGAGTGTGACTAACCTTTACAATGAGCAGTTCTTC.

This clonotype was counted between two and nine times. The genes are TRBV5-5 and TRBJ2-7; possibly TRBD2 for D (6 bases). Trimming left V 4 bases short and J 5 bases short, with 13 bases between. The CDR3 runs 13 residues. Germline CDR1 and CDR2: SGHKS and YYEKEE (reference sequence). The CDR3 nucleotides are TGTGCCAGCAGCCCCCGAAGGGAGGACGAGCAGTACTTC. Protein product: CASSPRREDEQYF.

The chain employs TRBV4-1 and TRBJ2-1, with D perhaps assigned TRBD1 or TRBD2 (6 bases each). The CDR3 contains 13 residues. The germline V gene encodes CDR1 MGHRA and CDR2 YSYEKL. Trimming shortened V by 4 bases and J by 8 bases, and 12 bases separated the two germline ends. The CDR3 loop reads CASSPGALYEQFF. The CDR3 DNA reads as TGCGCCAGCAGCCCGGGGGCCCTCTATGAGCAGTTCTTC.

Notes on this clonotype: A much larger clone is a single base away; this may be a read error. The chain carries TRBV12-3 or TRBV12-4 and TRBJ2-7, with D tentatively TRBD1 (7 bases). Trimming took off 4 bases at V and 5 bases at J, with 21 bases between the two ends. The CDR3 is made up of 16 amino acids. CDR3 residues: CASSSSGPRRGHEQYF. The CDR3 DNA is TGTGCCAGCAGTTCATCCGGCCCTAGGAGGGGGCACGAGCAGTACTTC.

The chain uses TRBV15 and TRBJ2-2; a weak D match, TRBD1 (6 bases). The length of the CDR3 is 16 residues. The V end was cut by 2 bases, the J end by 1 base, with 11 bases between. Germline values: CDR1 LNHNV, CDR2 YYDKDF (reference sequence). The CDR3 sequence: CATSRSTGVNTGELFF. The DNA of the CDR3 is TGTGCCACCAGCAGATCGACAGGCGTGAACACCGGGGAGCTGTTTTTT. The variable domain in full, with the rest retrieved from reference TRBV15 and TRBJ2-2, is DAMVIQNPRYQVTQFGKPVTLSCSQTLNHNVMYWYQQKSSQAPKLLFHYYDKDFNNEADTPDNFQSRRPNTSFCFLDIRSPGLGDTAMYLCATSRSTGVNTGELFFGEGSRLTVL.

In this sample, this clonotype turned up once. This sequence joins TRBV20-1 and TRBJ2-1; D is undetermined. Per the germline V gene, CDR1 is DFQATT and CDR2 is SNEGSKA (reference sequence). Deletions cut 3 bases from V and 0 bases from J, with 18 bases between. The CDR3 covers 17 residues. The CDR3 sequence is CSARDLLATSSYNEQFF. CDR3 sequence (DNA): TGCAGTGCTAGGGACCTTCTTGCTACCAGCTCCTACAATGAGCAGTTCTTC.

This clonotype has ten or more counts. V and J are TRBV9 and TRBJ1-6, with D unclear. Germline CDR1 is SGDLS and CDR2 is YYNGEE. CDR3 size: 17 residues. V lost 0 bases to trimming and J lost 0 bases, with 10 bases between them. The DNA for the CDR3 is TGTGCCAGCAGCGTAGTGGGTGATGGCTCCTATAATTCACCCCTCCACTTT. This encodes CASSVVGDGSYNSPLHF.

This clonotype was found a few times. CDR3 residues: CASQPGTELNTGELFF. CDR3 nucleotides: TGTGCCAGTCAACCGGGGACGGAGCTTAACACCGGGGAGCTGTTTTTT. This sequence joins TRBV6-1 and TRBJ2-2; D possibly matches TRBD1 or TRBD2 (5 bases each). V was shortened by 9 bases and J by 2 bases, with 19 bases between the two germline ends. The length of the CDR3 is 16 residues. CDR1 and CDR2 from the germline V gene are MNHNS and SASEGT.

This clonotype was seen many times. The chain links TRBV14 to TRBJ2-1; unclear D gene. The V gene lost 4 bases and the J gene lost 8 bases, with 27 bases spanning the gap. The germline V gene has CDR1 SGHDN and CDR2 FVKESK. The CDR3 extends over 18 amino acids. Here the CDR3 DNA reads TGTGCCAGCAGCCCTCTACCTAAGGCAGCCCCCTTAGGTGATGAGCAGTTCTTC. Translation gives CASSPLPKAAPLGDEQFF.

The rearrangement uses TRBV27 and TRBJ2-4, with D maybe TRBD2 (5 bases). From germline, CDR1 is MNHEY and CDR2 SMNVEV (reference sequence). The CDR3 contains 15 residues. Trimming left V 5 bases short and J 6 bases short, with 17 bases between. The CDR3 DNA follows: TGTGCCAGCAGTCCAACACCCGGAGGTATAAACATTCAGTACTTC. Protein: CASSPTPGGINIQYF.

This clonotype was picked up a small number of times. V gene TRBV5-1 combines with J gene TRBJ2-5, with 9 nucleotides matching TRBD1. J gave up 5 bases and V 4 bases, and 9 bases lay outside the gene matches. Germline CDR1 SGHRS, CDR2 YFSETQ. The CDR3 extends over 15 amino acids. The CDR3 nucleotides are TGCGCCAGCAGCGCGGCCGGGACAGGGCATGAGACCCAGTACTTC. This translates into CASSAAGTGHETQYF.

The rearrangement uses TRBV6-5 and TRBJ1-6; no clear D gene. The germline V and J ends were trimmed by 1 base and 8 bases, with 9 bases remaining between them. Germline CDR1 MNHEY, CDR2 SVGAGI. The length of the CDR3 is 14 residues. CDR3 sequence reads: CASSYCREHSPLHF. The CDR3 DNA reads as TGTGCCAGCAGTTACTGCAGAGAACATTCACCCCTCCACTTT.

This chain joins TRBV18 and TRBJ2-7, with 8 bases identical to TRBD1. V shed 1 base and J 3 bases; nucleotides not matched to a gene: 8. Germline assignment: CDR1 KGHSH and CDR2 LQKENI. The CDR3 sequence is 16 residues long. CDR3 coding DNA: TGTGCCAGCTCACCACGGGCAGGGGGCGAATACTACGAGCAGTACTTC. Protein: CASSPRAGGEYYEQYF.

This clonotype has a count of ten or more. V gene TRBV12-3 or TRBV12-4 combines with J gene TRBJ2-7; a possible D gene is TRBD1 (6 bases). Trimming cost V 1 base and J 6 bases, with 10 bases left between them. This CDR3 contains 13 residues. CDR3 protein: CASSLDTGTEQYF. The CDR3 DNA reads TGTGCCAGCAGTTTAGATACAGGGACCGAGCAGTACTTC.

This clonotype was detected only a few times. The chain has TRBV29-1 and TRBJ2-2; no firm D call. The germline gives CDR1 SQVTM, CDR2 ANQGSEA. This CDR3 is built from 11 residues. The CDR3 is CRAGDTGELFF. The CDR3, as DNA: TGCAGGGCTGGGGACACCGGGGAGCTGTTTTTT.

V is TRBV4-2 and J is TRBJ1-4; TRBD1 matches 9 bases. This CDR3 spans 15 amino acids. Germline lookup yields CDR1 LGHNA and CDR2 YNFKEQ. The V gene end was trimmed by 8 bases and the J gene end by 6 bases; junction bases not matched to a gene: 10. CDR3 protein: CASGRTGDDDEKLFF. In DNA, the CDR3 is TGTGCCAGCGGAAGGACAGGGGATGATGATGAAAAACTGTTTTTT.

This clonotype was observed a few times. The chain uses TRBV12-3 or TRBV12-4 and TRBJ2-3, with 9 bases lining up with TRBD2. The CDR3 extends over 15 amino acids. The V segment lost 7 bases and the J segment 2 bases; nucleotides outside the gene matches: 7. The CDR3 DNA is TGTGCCAGCACCGAAGCGGGAGGCGTCACAGATACGCAGTATTTT. Its protein product is CASTEAGGVTDTQYF.

This rearrangement joins TRBV3-1 to TRBJ1-6, with 7 bases lining up with TRBD1. CDR3 length: 17 amino acids. Unmatched junction bases numbered 4, after V lost 2 bases and J lost 0 bases. The germline gives CDR1 LGHDT, CDR2 YNNKEL (reference sequence). In DNA form, the CDR3 reads TGTGCCAGCAGCCAACGACAGGGCAGCTCCTATAATTCACCCCTCCACTTT. It codes for CASSQRQGSSYNSPLHF.

This clonotype was recorded many times. This chain connects TRBV5-5 to TRBJ2-2; 9 bases match TRBD2. The CDR3 has 15 amino acids. V lost 7 bases and J lost 4; bases outside the gene matches: 8. The germline CDR1 and CDR2 sequences are SGHKS and YYEKEE (reference sequence). This CDR3 reads CASWGSGSPTGELFF. The DNA of the CDR3 is TGTGCCAGCTGGGGTAGCGGGAGCCCCACCGGGGAGCTGTTTTTT.

This clonotype was counted at least ten times. The chain links TRBV20-1 to TRBJ2-5; D not certain. CDR1 and CDR2 (germline): DFQATT, SNEGSKA (reference sequence). Trimming took off 5 bases at V and 4 bases at J, with 11 bases between the two ends. The CDR3 is 12 residues long. In DNA form, the CDR3 reads TGCAGTGCTCGGGCACCGGGAGAGACCCAGTACTTC. Its protein product is CSARAPGETQYF.

Ten or more counts support this clonotype. The V gene is TRBV10-3, the J gene TRBJ2-2; tentatively, D is TRBD1 (5 bases). The germline gives CDR1 ENHRY, CDR2 SYGVKD. With 0 bases removed from V and 3 bases from J, the gap between germline ends came to 11 bases. This CDR3 has 16 residues. CDR3 residues: CAISESEDSYTGELFF. The DNA of the CDR3 is TGTGCCATCAGTGAGTCTGAAGACAGTTACACCGGGGAGCTGTTTTTT.

The chain employs TRBV6-5 and TRBJ2-3, with 8 bases aligning to TRBD1. V was clipped by 2 bases and J by 1 base; unmatched bases: 8. CDR1 is MNHEY, CDR2 SVGAGI, per germline. The CDR3 has 17 residues. CDR3 DNA sequence: TGTGCCAGCAGTTACGGCAGACAGGGGATGGGCACAGATACGCAGTATTTT. It specifies CASSYGRQGMGTDTQYF.

The rearrangement uses TRBV12-3 or TRBV12-4 and TRBJ2-2, with 7 bases aligning to TRBD2. The CDR3 extends over 17 amino acids. Trimming at V came to 4 bases and at J to 7 bases, leaving 15 bases not matched to a gene. CDR3 in DNA: TGTGCCAGCAGTTCGTCCGATTATCGGGAGGCAGGCGGGGAGCTGTTTTTT. This sequence encodes CASSSSDYREAGGELFF.

The chain uses TRBV7-2 and TRBJ2-3; D unclear. The V end lost 5 bases, the J end lost 1 base, and 10 bases lay between the germline ends. This CDR3 contains 14 residues. The germline V gene encodes CDR1 SGHTA and CDR2 FQGNSA. CDR3 in amino acids: CASSTAAGTDTQYF. In DNA, the CDR3 is TGTGCCAGCAGCACGGCGGCAGGCACAGATACGCAGTATTTT.

This chain connects TRBV28 to TRBJ2-2, with TRBD1 matching 9 bases. The trim removed 5 bases at V and 6 bases at J, leaving 4 bases unmatched. This CDR3 contains 14 residues. Germline CDR1 MDHEN, CDR2 SYDVKM. The CDR3 coding sequence is TGTGCCAGCAGTCCATGGACAGGGGCCGGGGAGCTGTTTTTT. It is translated as CASSPWTGAGELFF.

The chain combines TRBV18 with TRBJ2-7; possible D gene TRBD1, 6 bases. In germline, CDR1 is KGHSH, CDR2 LQKENI. This CDR3 contains 14 residues. The V and J ends lost 1 base and 2 bases respectively, with 9 bases between them. CDR3 sequence (DNA): TGTGCCAGCTCACCACAGGACAGAACCTACGAGCAGTACTTC. Protein sequence: CASSPQDRTYEQYF.

The chain couples TRBV9 to TRBJ1-2; no clear D. Germline-derived CDR1 and CDR2 are SGDLS and YYNGEE. CDR3 length: 14 amino acids. V was cut by 4 bases and J by 2 bases, with 12 bases left in between. CDR3: CASSPRARNYGYTF. The CDR3 DNA is TGTGCCAGCAGCCCACGAGCCCGGAACTATGGCTACACCTTC. Full variable domain (remainder filled in from reference TRBV9 and TRBJ1-2): DSGVTQTPKHLITATGQRVTLRCSPRSGDLSVYWYQQSLDQGLQFLIQYYNGEERAKGNILERFSAQQFPDLHSELNLSSLELGDSALYFCASSPRARNYGYTFGSGTRLTVV.